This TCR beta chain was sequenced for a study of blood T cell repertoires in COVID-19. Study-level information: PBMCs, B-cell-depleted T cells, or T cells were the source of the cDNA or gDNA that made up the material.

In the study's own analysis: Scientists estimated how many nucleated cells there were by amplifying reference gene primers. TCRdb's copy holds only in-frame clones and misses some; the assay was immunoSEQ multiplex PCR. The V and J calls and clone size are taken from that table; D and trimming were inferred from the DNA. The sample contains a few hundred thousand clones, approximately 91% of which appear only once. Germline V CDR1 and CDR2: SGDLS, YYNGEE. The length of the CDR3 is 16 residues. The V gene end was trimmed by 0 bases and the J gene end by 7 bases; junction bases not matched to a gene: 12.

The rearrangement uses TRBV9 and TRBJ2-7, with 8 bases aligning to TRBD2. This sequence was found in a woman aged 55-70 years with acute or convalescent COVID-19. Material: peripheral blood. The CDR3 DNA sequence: TGTGCCAGCAGCGTAGCTGGGACGGGAGGGCCAAGGGAGCAGTACTTC. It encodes CASSVAGTGGPREQYF.